These T cell receptor beta chains were read from a single sample in a study of technical replicates of blood from four donors. The repertoire was sequenced with immunoSEQ multiplex PCR; TCRdb's copy has only in-frame clones and lacks some. Seen here are tens of thousands of clones, around 91% observed once, and the top ten hold 0.35% to 0.5%. Sequencing was done on a sample of T cells isolated from PBMCs. The source of these receptors is a human donor in good health. Both conserved end residues are part of each CDR3. The D gene is left open where the match is weak. Size tells how often a clone was seen (once, few, many) or the class of an expanded clone, and some rows leave it out.

abundance: .
v_gene: TRBV30
j_gene: TRBJ1-3
d_gene: .
CDR3nt: TGTGCCTGGAAAGGGGGATTTGGAAACACCATATATTTT
CDR3aa: CAWKGGFGNTIYF

abundance: .
v_gene: TRBV7-2
j_gene: TRBJ2-2
d_gene: TRBD2
CDR3nt: TGTGCCAGCAGCCGGACTAGCGGCAACACCGGGGAGCTGTTTTTT
CDR3aa: CASSRTSGNTGELFF

abundance: .
v_gene: TRBV27
j_gene: TRBJ2-7
d_gene: TRBD1
CDR3nt: TGTGCCAGCAGTCCAAGCACCGGACAGGAATCCTACGAGCAGTACTTC
CDR3aa: CASSPSTGQESYEQYF

abundance: .
v_gene: TRBV11-3
j_gene: TRBJ2-1
d_gene: .
CDR3nt: TGTGCCAGCAGCTCACAGGGTTACAATGAGCAGTTCTTC
CDR3aa: CASSSQGYNEQFF

abundance: .
v_gene: TRBV5-4
j_gene: TRBJ1-1
d_gene: .
CDR3nt: TGTGCCAGCAGCCTCGGGGTGCGGGGGGCGACTGAAGCTTTCTTT
CDR3aa: CASSLGVRGATEAFF

abundance: .
v_gene: TRBV10-3
j_gene: TRBJ2-7
d_gene: TRBD2
CDR3nt: TGTGCCATCAGGGGGAGCGGGAGTGACGAGCAGTACTTC
CDR3aa: CAIRGSGSDEQYF

abundance: .
v_gene: TRBV21-1
j_gene: TRBJ1-2
d_gene: .
CDR3nt: TGTGCCGGATTACAGGGAGACGAAGGCTACACCTTC
CDR3aa: CAGLQGDEGYTF

abundance: .
v_gene: TRBV27
j_gene: TRBJ2-3
d_gene: .
CDR3nt: TGTGCCAGCAGTTTTCTGGATACGCAGTATTTT
CDR3aa: CASSFLDTQYF

abundance: .
v_gene: TRBV7-8
j_gene: TRBJ2-2
d_gene: .
CDR3nt: TGTGCCAGCAGCTTAGTACAGCCCGGGGAGCTGTTTTTT
CDR3aa: CASSLVQPGELFF

abundance: .
v_gene: TRBV13
j_gene: TRBJ2-6
d_gene: TRBD1
CDR3nt: TGTGCCAGCAGTCACCGGGACAGGGGGCCTGGGGCCAACGTCCTGACTTTC
CDR3aa: CASSHRDRGPGANVLTF

abundance: once
v_gene: TRBV16
j_gene: TRBJ2-7
d_gene: .
CDR3nt: TGTGCCAGCACTACAACAGGGAATCAGAACGAGCAGTACTTC
CDR3aa: CASTTTGNQNEQYF

abundance: .
v_gene: TRBV29-1
j_gene: TRBJ2-3
d_gene: .
CDR3nt: TGCAGCGTTGAAGAAGTTGGCCAAGGCACAGATACGCAGTATTTT
CDR3aa: CSVEEVGQGTDTQYF

abundance: .
v_gene: TRBV18
j_gene: TRBJ1-2
d_gene: .
CDR3nt: TGTGCCAGCTCCCCTAGGGCCGGGGAGCTCTATGGCTACACCTTC
CDR3aa: CASSPRAGELYGYTF

abundance: .
v_gene: TRBV27
j_gene: TRBJ1-5
d_gene: .
CDR3nt: TGTGCCAGCAGTCTCGCTCGGGAGTTAGGATATCAGCCCCAGCATTTT
CDR3aa: CASSLARELGYQPQHF

abundance: once
v_gene: TRBV5-4
j_gene: TRBJ2-6
d_gene: .
CDR3nt: TGTGCCAGCAGCTGGAGCTCTGGGGCCAACGTCCTGACTTTC
CDR3aa: CASSWSSGANVLTF

abundance: .
v_gene: TRBV28
j_gene: TRBJ1-3
d_gene: .
CDR3nt: TGTGCCAGCAGTTCGGCCGGACATTATGGAAACACCATATATTTT
CDR3aa: CASSSAGHYGNTIYF

abundance: .
v_gene: TRBV28
j_gene: TRBJ2-7
d_gene: TRBD2
CDR3nt: TGTGCCAGCAGTGTAGCACGTGCGGGAGGCCCCTACGAGCAGTACTTC
CDR3aa: CASSVARAGGPYEQYF

abundance: .
v_gene: TRBV5-4
j_gene: TRBJ2-1
d_gene: TRBD2
CDR3nt: TGTGCCAGCAGCTTTGGTTGGCGGGAGAGGGACAATGAGCAGTTCTTC
CDR3aa: CASSFGWRERDNEQFF

abundance: few
v_gene: TRBV4-3
j_gene: TRBJ1-1
d_gene: .
CDR3nt: TGCGCCAGCAGCCAAGAGCTGAGACAGGACACTGAAGCTTTCTTT
CDR3aa: CASSQELRQDTEAFF

abundance: few
v_gene: TRBV30
j_gene: TRBJ1-4
d_gene: .
CDR3nt: TGTGCCTGCCTTAAGTGGGGGGGCTCGGGACTGTTTTTT
CDR3aa: CACLKWGGSGLFF

abundance: once
v_gene: TRBV30
j_gene: TRBJ2-5
d_gene: .
CDR3nt: TGTGCCTGGAGTGTACTGCACCAAGAGACCCAGTACTTC
CDR3aa: CAWSVLHQETQYF

abundance: .
v_gene: TRBV27
j_gene: TRBJ2-6
d_gene: .
CDR3nt: TGTGCCAGCAGTCCCCACTCTGGGGCCAACGTCCTGACTTTC
CDR3aa: CASSPHSGANVLTF

abundance: .
v_gene: TRBV10-3
j_gene: TRBJ2-5
d_gene: TRBD1
CDR3nt: TGTGCCAAAACCCCGGGACAGACAAGAGAGGCCCAGTACTTC
CDR3aa: CAKTPGQTREAQYF

abundance: .
v_gene: TRBV10-3
j_gene: TRBJ1-2
d_gene: .
CDR3nt: TGTGCCATCAGTGAGCTCCCGGACAGATCCAGGGGCTACACCTTC
CDR3aa: CAISELPDRSRGYTF

abundance: few
v_gene: TRBV6-5
j_gene: TRBJ1-1
d_gene: .
CDR3nt: TGTGCCAGCAGTTTACAGGTGAACACTGAAGCTTTCTTT
CDR3aa: CASSLQVNTEAFF

abundance: .
v_gene: TRBV6-5
j_gene: TRBJ1-5
d_gene: .
CDR3nt: TGTGCCAGCGCCAGGTCGGCGCGGGGCAATCAGCCCCAGCATTTT
CDR3aa: CASARSARGNQPQHF

abundance: .
v_gene: TRBV18
j_gene: TRBJ1-2
d_gene: TRBD1
CDR3nt: TGTGCCAGCTCCCGACAGGGGGCATCCTATGGCTACACCTTC
CDR3aa: CASSRQGASYGYTF

abundance: .
v_gene: TRBV5-1
j_gene: TRBJ2-7
d_gene: TRBD1
CDR3nt: TGCGCCAGCAGCTTGGCTCTGGCGGGACAGGGCGAGCAGTACTTC
CDR3aa: CASSLALAGQGEQYF

abundance: .
v_gene: TRBV25-1
j_gene: TRBJ1-5
d_gene: .
CDR3nt: TGTGCCAGCAGTCAGGGAATCGGGCAGCCCCAGCATTTT
CDR3aa: CASSQGIGQPQHF

abundance: once
v_gene: TRBV28
j_gene: TRBJ2-3
d_gene: TRBD2
CDR3nt: TGTGCCAGCAGCCCCCAAGGCGGGAGTGCAGATACGCAGTATTTT
CDR3aa: CASSPQGGSADTQYF

abundance: .
v_gene: TRBV7-2
j_gene: TRBJ2-7
d_gene: TRBD2
CDR3nt: TGTGCCAGCAGCCCGATTAGACTAGCGGGAGGGCCTAGGGAGCAGTACTTC
CDR3aa: CASSPIRLAGGPREQYF

abundance: .
v_gene: TRBV19
j_gene: TRBJ1-1
d_gene: .
CDR3nt: TGTGCCAGTACCAGAGGGTTGGTGGAAGCTTTCTTT
CDR3aa: CASTRGLVEAFF

abundance: .
v_gene: TRBV9
j_gene: TRBJ2-2
d_gene: TRBD1
CDR3nt: TGTGCCAGCAGCGAGCCGGGACAGGGATACACCGGGGAGCTGTTTTTT
CDR3aa: CASSEPGQGYTGELFF

abundance: .
v_gene: TRBV29-1
j_gene: TRBJ1-1
d_gene: .
CDR3nt: TGCAGCGTTGAATATAGCGGGGTCACTGAAGCTTTCTTT
CDR3aa: CSVEYSGVTEAFF

abundance: .
v_gene: TRBV5-6
j_gene: TRBJ1-2
d_gene: TRBD1
CDR3nt: TGTGCCAGCAGCTCAGGACAGGCCCGCTATGGCTACACCTTC
CDR3aa: CASSSGQARYGYTF

abundance: .
v_gene: TRBV7-2
j_gene: TRBJ2-2
d_gene: .
CDR3nt: TGTGCCAGCAGCCGGGACTACACCGGGGAGCTGTTTTTT
CDR3aa: CASSRDYTGELFF